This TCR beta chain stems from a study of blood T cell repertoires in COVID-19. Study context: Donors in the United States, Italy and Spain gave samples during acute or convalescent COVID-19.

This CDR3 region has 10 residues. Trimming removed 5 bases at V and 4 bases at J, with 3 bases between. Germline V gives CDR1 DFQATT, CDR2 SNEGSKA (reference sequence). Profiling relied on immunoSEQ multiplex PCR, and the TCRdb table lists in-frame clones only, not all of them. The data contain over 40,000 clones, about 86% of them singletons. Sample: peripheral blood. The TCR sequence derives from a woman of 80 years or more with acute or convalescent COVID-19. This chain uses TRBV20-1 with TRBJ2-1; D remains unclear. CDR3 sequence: CSALYNEQFF. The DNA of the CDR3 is TGCAGTGCTCTTTACAATGAGCAGTTCTTC.